This T cell receptor (beta chain) was retrieved from a study of cytomegalovirus exposure and HLA in healthy donors. Trimming pared 8 bases from V and 8 bases from J, leaving 18 bases between. From germline, CDR1 is MNHEY and CDR2 SVGAGI. This CDR3 is 14 amino acids long. These donors, healthy bone marrow donors, were studied. It was with 60 Vbeta and 13 Jbeta primers that the PCR ran. The table came from immunoSEQ multiplex PCR; TCRdb's copy has only in-frame clones and leaves some out. The sample has almost 95,000 clones, around 70% seen once. As concerns this clone: Its antigen is not identified.

Study-wide results and limits: One variant, a missense change in DCLRE1C, was linked in a later analysis to TCR beta V- and J-gene trimming. Highest at DRB1 and lowest at HLA-C, TCR association rates differed among HLA loci in a later analysis.

The sequence came from a man aged 50 to 60 in good health and CMV-seronegative. What was sequenced was PBMCs. This chain joins TRBV6-5 and TRBJ1-4; tentative D call: TRBD1 (6 bases). CDR3 loop: CASSEQGKVEKLFF. DNA of the CDR3: TGTGCCAGCTCCGAACAGGGCAAGGTCGAAAAACTGTTTTTT.